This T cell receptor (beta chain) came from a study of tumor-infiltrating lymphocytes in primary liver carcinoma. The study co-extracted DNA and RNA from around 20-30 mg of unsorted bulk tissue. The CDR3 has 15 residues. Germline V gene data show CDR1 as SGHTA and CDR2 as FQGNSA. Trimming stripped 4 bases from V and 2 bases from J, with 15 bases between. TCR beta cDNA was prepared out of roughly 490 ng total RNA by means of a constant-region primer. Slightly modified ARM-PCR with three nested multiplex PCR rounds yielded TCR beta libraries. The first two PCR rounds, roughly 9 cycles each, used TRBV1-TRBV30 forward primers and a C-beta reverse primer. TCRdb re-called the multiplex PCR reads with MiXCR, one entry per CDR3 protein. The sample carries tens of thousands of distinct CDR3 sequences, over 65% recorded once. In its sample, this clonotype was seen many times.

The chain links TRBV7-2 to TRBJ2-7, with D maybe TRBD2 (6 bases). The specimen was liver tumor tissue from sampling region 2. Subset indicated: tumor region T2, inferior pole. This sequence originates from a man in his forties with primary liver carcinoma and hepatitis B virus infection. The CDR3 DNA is TGTGCCAGCAGCTCCTTTAGCGGTTTTGCCTACGAGCAGTACTTC. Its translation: CASSSFSGFAYEQYF.